One sample yielded the 18 T cell receptor beta chains listed below, sequenced in a study of shared clonotypes between healthy human individuals. Assay used: immunoSEQ multiplex PCR; TCRdb lists only in-frame clones, some missing. The table records some 2,500,000 clones, roughly 90% of them present only once. The sequenced material came from naive CD4+ T cells from PBMCs. The subset denotes: CD45RA+ positively selected. Receptors were obtained from a man aged 18 to 29 in good health. Some clones in this sample may be carry-over from other donors' samples.

About this clone itself: Other nucleotide sequences from this sample produce the same CDR3. The chain couples TRBV6-5 to TRBJ2-5, with D unresolved. This CDR3 region has 11 residues. Trimming cost V 2 bases and J 5 bases, with 3 bases left between them. Germline CDR1 reads MNHEY; CDR2 reads SVGAGI. The CDR3 DNA sequence: TGTGCCAGCAGTTACGGGGAGACCCAGTACTTC. Residues: CASSYGETQYF.

This chain links TRBV29-1 with TRBJ2-7, with D maybe TRBD1 (5 bases). Trimming took off 8 bases at V and 4 bases at J, with 12 bases between the two ends. Germline loops: CDR1 SQVTM, CDR2 ANQGSEA. CDR3 length equals 11 residues. The CDR3 bases are TGCAGCACGGGCCAGGGATACGAGCAGTACTTC. Its translation is CSTGQGYEQYF.

This clone was observed once. In the same sample, other DNA sequences code for this CDR3. This chain uses TRBV28 with TRBJ2-7; D is perhaps TRBD1 or TRBD2 (5 bases each). V was pared by 0 bases and J by 3 bases, with 9 bases between. Germline V gives CDR1 MDHEN, CDR2 SYDVKM. CDR3 length: 14 amino acids. This CDR3 reads CASSLWGVSYEQYF. The CDR3, as DNA: TGTGCCAGCAGTTTATGGGGGGTGAGCTACGAGCAGTACTTC.

J is TRBJ1-1 and V is TRBV2, with a tentative D call TRBD1 (5 bases). Germline CDR1 and CDR2: SNHLY and FYNNEI. The CDR3 is made up of 13 amino acids. Trimming stripped 8 bases from V and 2 bases from J, with 12 bases between. CDR3 DNA: TGTGCCAGCGTCCGGGACTTCAACACTGAAGCTTTCTTT. This gives the protein CASVRDFNTEAFF.

CDR3 sequence (DNA): TGTGCCAGCAGCTTAGCCAGGGGCGGAAGAGATACGCAGTATTTT. Translation: CASSLARGGRDTQYF. This rearrangement joins TRBV7-2 to TRBJ2-3; a possible D gene is TRBD1 (6 bases). Trimming left V 0 bases short and J 5 bases short, with 12 bases between. This CDR3 has 15 amino acids. The germline V gene has CDR1 SGHTA and CDR2 FQGNSA. Drawing the rest from reference TRBV7-2 and TRBJ2-3, the complete variable domain is GAGVSQSPSNKVTEKGKDVELRCDPISGHTALYWYRQSLGQGLEFLIYFQGNSAPDKSGLPSDRFSAERTGGSVSTLTIQRTQQEDSAVYLCASSLARGGRDTQYFGPGTRLTVL.

The gene calls are TRBV9 and TRBJ1-2; a possible D gene is TRBD1 (6 bases). The length of the CDR3 is 14 residues. Germline CDR1 SGDLS, CDR2 YYNGEE. V was clipped by 0 bases and J by 5 bases, with 11 bases between them. The DNA for the CDR3 is TGTGCCAGCAGCGTAGACAGGGTCGGATATGGCTACACCTTC. This translates into CASSVDRVGYGYTF.

The CDR3 protein is CASSPFAKGGHGYTF. The CDR3 nucleotides read TGTGCCAGCAGTCCTTTTGCCAAGGGAGGCCATGGCTACACCTTC. The chain employs TRBV28 and TRBJ1-2; D remains unclear. This CDR3 region has 15 residues. CDR1 is MDHEN, CDR2 SYDVKM, per germline. V was trimmed by 5 bases and J by 6 bases, leaving 19 bases between them.

This rearrangement joins TRBV28 to TRBJ2-3; 7 positions agree with TRBD2. V lost 5 bases and J lost 6; bases outside the gene matches: 17. The length of the CDR3 is 17 residues. Germline V gives CDR1 MDHEN, CDR2 SYDVKM. The CDR3 DNA follows: TGTGCCAGCAGTCCCACCCCCGGGGGAGGGCCACCTGATACGCAGTATTTT. Translating gives CASSPTPGGGPPDTQYF.

A remark on this clone: The junction and the germline gene differ at one end; a read error may be behind it. The V and J genes are TRBV2 and TRBJ2-5; 10 bases fit TRBD2. The CDR3 sequence is 12 residues long. Germline CDR1 and CDR2: SNHLY and FYNNEI. CDR3 region: CASSASGRAKNF. CDR3 DNA sequence: TGTGCCAGCAGTGCCAGCGGGAGGGCCAAGAACTTC. Combining the CDR3 with reference TRBV2 and TRBJ2-5 gives the whole variable domain EPEVTQTPSHQVTQMGQEVILRCVPISNHLYFYWYRQILGQKVEFLVSFYNNEISEKSEIFDDQFSVERPDGSNFTLKIRSTKLEDSAMYFCASSASGRAKNFGPGTRLLVL.

The V gene is TRBV7-3, the J gene TRBJ2-6, with TRBD2 identical over 12 bases. Germline V CDR1 and CDR2: SGHTA, FQGTGA. J was trimmed by 2 bases and V by 5 bases; bases with no gene match: 10. The CDR3 contains 19 residues. The CDR3 spells CASSPYPSGRGAGANVLTF. CDR3 nucleotides: TGTGCCAGCAGCCCCTATCCTAGCGGGAGGGGGGCTGGGGCCAACGTCCTGACTTTC.

The chain couples TRBV4-3 to TRBJ1-4; no clear D gene. Between the trimmed V and J ends, which lost 6 bases and 0 bases, there was a span of 14 bases. The germline CDR1 and CDR2 sequences are LGHNA and YSLEER. The CDR3 sequence is 16 residues long. The CDR3 spells CASSLKRGSTNEKLFF. Written as DNA, the CDR3 is TGCGCCAGCAGTCTTAAAAGAGGCTCAACTAATGAAAAACTGTTTTTT.

This clone was seen a few times. The chain carries TRBV6-1 and TRBJ1-2; unclear D gene. V lost 0 bases and J lost 1, with 9 bases in between. CDR1 MNHNS and CDR2 SASEGT come from the germline V gene. The CDR3 is 15 amino acids. CDR3 amino acids: CASSEALRVNYGYTF. The CDR3 DNA reads as TGTGCCAGCAGTGAAGCGCTTCGGGTTAACTATGGCTACACCTTC.

The chain uses TRBV6-1 and TRBJ1-3; D is ambiguous. Germline values: CDR1 MNHNS, CDR2 SASEGT. V was shortened by 0 bases and J by 5 bases, with 5 bases between the two germline ends. The CDR3 is 13 residues long. Here the CDR3 reads CASSEARRNTIYF. The CDR3 DNA is TGTGCCAGCAGTGAAGCTCGTCGAAACACCATATATTTT.

This rearrangement joins TRBV28 to TRBJ2-3, with 8 bases fitting TRBD1. The germline V gene encodes CDR1 MDHEN and CDR2 SYDVKM. V was clipped by 7 bases and J by 2 bases; unmatched bases: 5. The CDR3 runs to 14 residues. CDR3 sequence: CASTSTGVTDTQYF. As DNA, the CDR3 is TGTGCCAGCACATCGACAGGGGTCACAGATACGCAGTATTTT.

The chain is built from TRBV7-8 and TRBJ2-1; D uncertain. The CDR3 extends over 15 amino acids. Germline V CDR1 and CDR2: SGHVS, FQNEAQ. Trimming removed 2 bases at V and 6 bases at J, with 14 bases between. The CDR3 DNA reads as TGTGCCAGCAGCTTACTTCGCATTGGTTTCAATGAGCAGTTCTTC. This encodes CASSLLRIGFNEQFF.

This clone has a handful of counts. The rearrangement links TRBV9 to TRBJ1-1; D is unresolved. CDR3 length: 14 residues. From germline, CDR1 is SGDLS and CDR2 YYNGEE. Trimming left V 2 bases short and J 0 bases short, with 8 bases between. The CDR3 protein is CASSVMGMNTEAFF. CDR3 coding DNA: TGTGCCAGCAGCGTCATGGGGATGAACACTGAAGCTTTCTTT.

The chain employs TRBV10-3 and TRBJ1-3; 8 positions agree with TRBD1. V lost 5 bases and J lost 3; bases outside the gene matches: 6. The CDR3 spans 15 residues. Germline loops: CDR1 ENHRY, CDR2 SYGVKD. CDR3 in DNA: TGTGCCATCAGTAAAACCGGGACAGGTGGAAACACCATATATTTT. Residues: CAISKTGTGGNTIYF.

The chain carries TRBV11-2 and TRBJ2-1; D unresolved. The CDR3 sequence is 12 residues long. Germline-derived CDR1 and CDR2 are SGHAT and FQNNGV. V lost 4 bases to trimming and J lost 7 bases, with 8 bases between them. The CDR3 here is CASSSAWNEQFF. CDR3 nucleotide sequence: TGTGCCAGCAGCTCCGCTTGGAATGAGCAGTTCTTC.